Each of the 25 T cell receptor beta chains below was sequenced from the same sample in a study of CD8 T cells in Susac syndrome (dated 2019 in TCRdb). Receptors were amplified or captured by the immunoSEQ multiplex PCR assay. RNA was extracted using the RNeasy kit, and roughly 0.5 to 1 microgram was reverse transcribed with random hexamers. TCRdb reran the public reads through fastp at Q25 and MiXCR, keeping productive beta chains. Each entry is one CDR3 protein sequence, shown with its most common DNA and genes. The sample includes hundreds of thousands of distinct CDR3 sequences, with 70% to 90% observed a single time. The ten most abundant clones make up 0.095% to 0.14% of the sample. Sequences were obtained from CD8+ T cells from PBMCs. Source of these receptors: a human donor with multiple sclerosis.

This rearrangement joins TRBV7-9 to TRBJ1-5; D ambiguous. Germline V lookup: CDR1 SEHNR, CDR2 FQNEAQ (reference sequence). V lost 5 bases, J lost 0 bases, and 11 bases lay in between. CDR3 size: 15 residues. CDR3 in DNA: TGTGCCAGCAGCCCCATAAAGAGTAGCAATCAGCCCCAGCATTTT. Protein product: CASSPIKSSNQPQHF.

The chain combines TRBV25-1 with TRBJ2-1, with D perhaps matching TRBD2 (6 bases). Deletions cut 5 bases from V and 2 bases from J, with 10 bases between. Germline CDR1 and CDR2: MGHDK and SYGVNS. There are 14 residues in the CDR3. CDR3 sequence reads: CASSPQRAYNEQFF. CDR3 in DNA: TGTGCCAGCAGTCCCCAGCGGGCCTACAATGAGCAGTTCTTC.

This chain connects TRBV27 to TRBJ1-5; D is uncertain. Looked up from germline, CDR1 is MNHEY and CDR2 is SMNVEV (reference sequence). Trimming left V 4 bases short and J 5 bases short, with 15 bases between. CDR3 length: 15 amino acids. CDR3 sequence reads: CASSSGVGGYQPQHF. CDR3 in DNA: TGTGCCAGCAGTTCAGGCGTGGGCGGGTATCAGCCCCAGCATTTT.

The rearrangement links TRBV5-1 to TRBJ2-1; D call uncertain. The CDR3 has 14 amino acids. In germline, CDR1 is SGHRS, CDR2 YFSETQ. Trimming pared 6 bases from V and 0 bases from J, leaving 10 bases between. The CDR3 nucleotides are TGCGCCAGCAAGGGCTTTAGCTCCTACAATGAGCAGTTCTTC. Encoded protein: CASKGFSSYNEQFF. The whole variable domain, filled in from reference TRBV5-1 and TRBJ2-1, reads KAGVTQTPRYLIKTRGQQVTLSCSPISGHRSVSWYQQTPGQGLQFLFEYFSETQRNKGNFPGRFSGRQFSNSRSEMNVSTLELGDSALYLCASKGFSSYNEQFFGPGTRLTVL.

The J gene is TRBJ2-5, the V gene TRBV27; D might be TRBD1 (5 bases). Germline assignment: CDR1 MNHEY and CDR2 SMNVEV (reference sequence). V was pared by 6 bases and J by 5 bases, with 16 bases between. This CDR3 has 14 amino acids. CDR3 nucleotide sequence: TGTGCCAGCAGCCCAGGGCGAGTCGGGGAGACCCAGTACTTC. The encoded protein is CASSPGRVGETQYF.

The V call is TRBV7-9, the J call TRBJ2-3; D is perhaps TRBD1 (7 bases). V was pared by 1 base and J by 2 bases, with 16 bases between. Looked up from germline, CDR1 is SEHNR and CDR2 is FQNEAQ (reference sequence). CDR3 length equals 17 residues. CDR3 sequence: CASSLEVAGGHTDTQYF. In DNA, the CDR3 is TGTGCCAGCAGCTTAGAAGTCGCAGGGGGGCACACAGATACGCAGTATTTT.

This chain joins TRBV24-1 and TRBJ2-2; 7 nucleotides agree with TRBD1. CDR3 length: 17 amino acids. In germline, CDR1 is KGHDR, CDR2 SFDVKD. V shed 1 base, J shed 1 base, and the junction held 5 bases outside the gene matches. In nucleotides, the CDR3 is TGTGCCACCAGTGATTTCCCGGGACAGATGAACACCGGGGAGCTGTTTTTT. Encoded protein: CATSDFPGQMNTGELFF.

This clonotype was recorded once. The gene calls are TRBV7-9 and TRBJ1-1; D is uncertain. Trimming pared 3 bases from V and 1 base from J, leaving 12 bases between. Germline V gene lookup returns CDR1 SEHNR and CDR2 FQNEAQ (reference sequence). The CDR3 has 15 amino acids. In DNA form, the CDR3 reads TGTGCCAGCAGCTTTGGGATGGTCAGGAACACTGAAGCTTTCTTT. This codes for CASSFGMVRNTEAFF.

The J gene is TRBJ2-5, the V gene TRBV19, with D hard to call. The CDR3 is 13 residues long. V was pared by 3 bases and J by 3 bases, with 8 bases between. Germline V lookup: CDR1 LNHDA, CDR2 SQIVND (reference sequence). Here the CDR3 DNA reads TGTGCCAGTAGTATCGACTCGGAAGAGACCCAGTACTTC. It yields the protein CASSIDSEETQYF.

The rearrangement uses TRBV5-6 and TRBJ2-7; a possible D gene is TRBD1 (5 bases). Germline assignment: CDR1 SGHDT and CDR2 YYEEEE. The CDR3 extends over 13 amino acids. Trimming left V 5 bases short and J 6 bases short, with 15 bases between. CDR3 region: CASSLSAGFEQYF. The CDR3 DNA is TGTGCCAGCAGTCTGTCCGCAGGGTTCGAGCAGTACTTC.

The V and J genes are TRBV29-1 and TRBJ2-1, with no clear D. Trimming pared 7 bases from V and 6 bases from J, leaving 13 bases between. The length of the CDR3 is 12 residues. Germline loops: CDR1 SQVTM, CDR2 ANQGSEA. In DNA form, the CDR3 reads TGCAGCGCCACGGGTAGAACCAATGAGCAGTTCTTC. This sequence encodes CSATGRTNEQFF.

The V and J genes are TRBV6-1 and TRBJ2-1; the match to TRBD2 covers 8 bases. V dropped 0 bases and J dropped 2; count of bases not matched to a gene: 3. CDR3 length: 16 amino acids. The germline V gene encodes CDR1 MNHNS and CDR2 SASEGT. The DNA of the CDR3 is TGTGCCAGCAGTGAAGCGGCGGGACTAGCCTACAATGAGCAGTTCTTC. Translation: CASSEAAGLAYNEQFF.

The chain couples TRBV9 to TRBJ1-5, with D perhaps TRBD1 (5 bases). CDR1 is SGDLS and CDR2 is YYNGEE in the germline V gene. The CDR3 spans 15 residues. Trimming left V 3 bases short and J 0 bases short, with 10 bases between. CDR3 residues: CASSGGGSSNQPQHF. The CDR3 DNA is TGTGCCAGCAGCGGCGGGGGGAGTAGCAATCAGCCCCAGCATTTT. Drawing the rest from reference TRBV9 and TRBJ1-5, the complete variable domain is DSGVTQTPKHLITATGQRVTLRCSPRSGDLSVYWYQQSLDQGLQFLIQYYNGEERAKGNILERFSAQQFPDLHSELNLSSLELGDSALYFCASSGGGSSNQPQHFGDGTRLSIL.

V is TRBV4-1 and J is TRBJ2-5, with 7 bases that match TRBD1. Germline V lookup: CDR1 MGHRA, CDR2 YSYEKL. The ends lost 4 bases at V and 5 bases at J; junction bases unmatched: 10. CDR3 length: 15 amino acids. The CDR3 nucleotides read TGCGCCAGCAGCCCAGTGCTGGAGGACAGGGAGACCCAGTACTTC. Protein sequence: CASSPVLEDRETQYF.

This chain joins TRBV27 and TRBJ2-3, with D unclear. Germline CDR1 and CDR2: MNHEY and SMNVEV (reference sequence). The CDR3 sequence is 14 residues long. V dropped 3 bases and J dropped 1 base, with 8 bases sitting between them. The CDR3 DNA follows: TGTGCCAGCAGTTTTTCGATGCGCACAGATACGCAGTATTTT. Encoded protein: CASSFSMRTDTQYF.

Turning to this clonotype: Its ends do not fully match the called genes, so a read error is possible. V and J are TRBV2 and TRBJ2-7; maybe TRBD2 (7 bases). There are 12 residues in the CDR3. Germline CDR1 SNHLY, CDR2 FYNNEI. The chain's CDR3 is CATAGASQGVHF. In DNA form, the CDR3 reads TGTGCCACCGCGGGGGCCTCGCAGGGAGTGCACTTC.

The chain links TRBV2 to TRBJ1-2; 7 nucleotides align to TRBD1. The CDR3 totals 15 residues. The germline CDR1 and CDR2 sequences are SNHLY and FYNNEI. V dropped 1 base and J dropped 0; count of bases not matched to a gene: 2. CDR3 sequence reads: CASSEGTGPNYGYTF. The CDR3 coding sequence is TGTGCCAGCAGTGAAGGGACAGGCCCTAACTATGGCTACACCTTC.

The CDR3 region has the DNA TGTGCCAGCATTCCACCCTGGGGAGACAGCACAGATACGCAGTATTTT. Amino acids: CASIPPWGDSTDTQYF. This chain connects TRBV2 to TRBJ2-3; possible D gene TRBD2, 5 bases. Between the trimmed V and J ends, which lost 7 bases and 0 bases, there was a span of 17 bases. This CDR3 is built from 16 residues. From germline, CDR1 is SNHLY and CDR2 FYNNEI.

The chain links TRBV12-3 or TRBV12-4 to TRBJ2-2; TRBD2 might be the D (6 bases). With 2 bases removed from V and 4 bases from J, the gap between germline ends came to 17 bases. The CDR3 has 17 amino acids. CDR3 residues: CASSLPGGLGPTGELFF. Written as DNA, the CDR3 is TGTGCCAGCAGTTTACCCGGGGGACTGGGCCCCACCGGGGAGCTGTTTTTT.

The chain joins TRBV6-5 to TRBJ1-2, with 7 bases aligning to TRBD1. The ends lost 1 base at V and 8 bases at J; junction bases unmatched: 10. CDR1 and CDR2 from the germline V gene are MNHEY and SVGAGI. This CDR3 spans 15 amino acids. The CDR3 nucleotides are TGTGCCAGCAGTTACTACAGGGGAGCCCCTGACGGCTACACCTTC. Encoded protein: CASSYYRGAPDGYTF.

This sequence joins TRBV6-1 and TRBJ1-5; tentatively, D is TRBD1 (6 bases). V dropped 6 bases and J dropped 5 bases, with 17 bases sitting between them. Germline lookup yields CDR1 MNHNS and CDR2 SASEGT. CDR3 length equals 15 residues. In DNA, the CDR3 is TGTGCCAGCAGCCTCCGGGAGGGGGGAGATCAGCCCCAGCATTTT. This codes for CASSLREGGDQPQHF.

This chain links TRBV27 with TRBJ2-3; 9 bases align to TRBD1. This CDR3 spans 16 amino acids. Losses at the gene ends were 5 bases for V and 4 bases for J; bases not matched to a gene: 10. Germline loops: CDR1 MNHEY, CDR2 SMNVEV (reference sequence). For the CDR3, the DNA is TGTGCCAGCAGTCCAACCGGGACAGGGAGCGCAGATACGCAGTATTTT. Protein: CASSPTGTGSADTQYF.

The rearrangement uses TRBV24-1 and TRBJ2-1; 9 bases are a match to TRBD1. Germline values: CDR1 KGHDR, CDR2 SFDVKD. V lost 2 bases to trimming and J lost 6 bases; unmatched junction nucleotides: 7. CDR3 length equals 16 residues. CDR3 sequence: CATSDWTGEGFNEQFF. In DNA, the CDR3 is TGTGCCACCAGTGATTGGACAGGGGAGGGATTCAATGAGCAGTTCTTC.

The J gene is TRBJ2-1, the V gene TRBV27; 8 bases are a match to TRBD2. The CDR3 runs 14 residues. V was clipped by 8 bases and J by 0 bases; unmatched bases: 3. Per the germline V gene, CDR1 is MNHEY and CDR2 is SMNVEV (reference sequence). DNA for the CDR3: TGTGCCAGCGGCAGCGGGAGCTCCTACAATGAGCAGTTCTTC. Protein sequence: CASGSGSSYNEQFF.

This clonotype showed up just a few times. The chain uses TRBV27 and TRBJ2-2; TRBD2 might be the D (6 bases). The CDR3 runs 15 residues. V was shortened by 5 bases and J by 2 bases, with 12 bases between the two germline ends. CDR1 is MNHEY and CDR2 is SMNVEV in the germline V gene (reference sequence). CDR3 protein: CASSKPGLNTGELFF. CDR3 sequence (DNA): TGTGCCAGCAGTAAGCCGGGACTCAACACCGGGGAGCTGTTTTTT.